This TCR beta chain was identified during a study of human T cells and chemical hapten exposure. The time point denotes: patch test 3, about 24 weeks after DPC sensitization. Specified treatment: therapeutic diphenylcyclopropenone sensitization with weekly scalp DPC. The total RNA was obtained from whole blood that was not fractionated. A single record per CDR3 protein comes from TCRdb applying MiXCR to the RACE reads. Of roughly 90,000 distinct CDR3 sequences in the sample, 11% were seen once. The CDR3 consists of 14 residues. Germline V gene sequence: CDR1 SGDLS, CDR2 YYNGEE. Trimming removed 0 bases from V and 1 base from J, with 8 bases in between.

The chain couples TRBV9 to TRBJ2-7, with D possibly TRBD1 on 6 matching bases. Sequencing was performed on whole blood, taken in connection with sensitization to the hapten diphenylcyclopropenone (DPC). The origin of this receptor is a woman aged 30 to 39 with alopecia areata. Some clones in this sample may be carry-over from other donors' samples. CDR3 protein: CASSVGGQSYEQYF. For the CDR3, the DNA is TGTGCCAGCAGCGTAGGCGGACAGTCCTACGAGCAGTACTTC.